This TCR beta chain came from a study of a mutant IDH1 vaccine in newly diagnosed glioma. The wider study: Patients were started on vaccination 4-6 weeks after radiotherapy alone, or with temozolomide cycles. The sex distribution of treated patients was approximately 62% male and roughly 40% female, with a mean age of 40.4 years. Before enrollment, the patients had been treated with radiotherapy alone, temozolomide alone, or both together. Most of them had received both. Overall study results and limits: Among all patients, vaccine-induced immune responses occurred in approximately 94%.

V lost 1 base to trimming and J lost 3 bases, with 10 bases between them. Germline CDR1 is GTSNPN and CDR2 is SVGIG (reference sequence). This CDR3 spans 14 amino acids. Profiled with immunoSEQ multiplex PCR; TCRdb holds only in-frame clones, not every one. Of about 58,000 clones in the sample, roughly four fifths were seen once. Documented time point: week 5, during vaccination. The investigators gave 300 ug of mutant IDH1 20-mer peptide in each vaccine dose, together with topical imiquimod. As for this clone: The antigen is unknown.

The J gene is TRBJ1-5, the V gene TRBV30, with unresolved D. Sequences were derived from PBMCs, sampled from a glioma patient whose treatment included an IDH1 peptide vaccine. The origin of this receptor is a woman between 50 and 59 years old with glioma. The CDR3 bases are TGTGCCTGGAGTGCGGGCCACCCCAATCAGCCCCAGCATTTT. This sequence encodes CAWSAGHPNQPQHF. Variable domain in full (rest from reference TRBV30 and TRBJ1-5): SQTIHQWPATLVQPVGSPLSLECTVEGTSNPNLYWYRQAAGRGLQLLFYSVGIGQISSEVPQNLSASRPQDRQFILSSKKLLLSDSGFYLCAWSAGHPNQPQHFGDGTRLSIL.